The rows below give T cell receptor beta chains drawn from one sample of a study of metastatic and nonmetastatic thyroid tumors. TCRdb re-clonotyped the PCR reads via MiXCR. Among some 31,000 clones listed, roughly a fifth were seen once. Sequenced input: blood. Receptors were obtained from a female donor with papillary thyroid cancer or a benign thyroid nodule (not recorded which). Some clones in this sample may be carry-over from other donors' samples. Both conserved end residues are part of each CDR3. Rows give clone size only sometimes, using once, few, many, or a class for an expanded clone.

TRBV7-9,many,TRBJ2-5,CASSLSTGETQYF
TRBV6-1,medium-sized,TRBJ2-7,CASSEVTGTEQYF
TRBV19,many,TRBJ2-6,CARWGKYSRGANVLTF
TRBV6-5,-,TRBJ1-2,CASRSTLEGATYGYTF
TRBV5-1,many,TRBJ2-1,CASSLAGRQGSYNEQFF
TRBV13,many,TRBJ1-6,CASSRRQGLDSPLHF
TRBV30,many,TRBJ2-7,CAYLGVREQYF
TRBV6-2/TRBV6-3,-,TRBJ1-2,CASSYAPDRNYGYTF
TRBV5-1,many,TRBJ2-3,CASSFSSGGGADTQYF
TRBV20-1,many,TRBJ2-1,CSSVWDNYEQFF
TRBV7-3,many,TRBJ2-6,CASSLTWGHGANVLTF
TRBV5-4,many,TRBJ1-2,CASSLKGGAYGYTF
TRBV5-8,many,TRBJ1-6,CASSWGQGAWNSPLHF
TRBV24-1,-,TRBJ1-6,CATSDPRSGTNSPLHF
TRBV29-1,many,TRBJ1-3,CSVGMTLSGNTIYF
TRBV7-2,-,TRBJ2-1,CASSLAGRSYNEQFF
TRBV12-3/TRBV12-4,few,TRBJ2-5,CASKTGGGETQYF
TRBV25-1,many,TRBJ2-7,CATQGPDGGAFYEQYF
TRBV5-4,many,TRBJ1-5,CASSDGISNQPQHF
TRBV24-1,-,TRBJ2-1,CATSDLKDSVYNEQFF
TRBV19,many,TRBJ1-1,CASSDPTQGWPEAFF
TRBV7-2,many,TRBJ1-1,CASSPPGQANTEAFF
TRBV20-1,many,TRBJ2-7,CSARDEGSGFSYEQYF
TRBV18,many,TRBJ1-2,CASSPSLGTANYGYTF
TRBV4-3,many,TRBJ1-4,CASSRQRGEKLFF
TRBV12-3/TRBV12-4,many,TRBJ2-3,CASSLAFLSTQYF
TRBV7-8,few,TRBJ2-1,CASSVGRTGGLYNEQFF
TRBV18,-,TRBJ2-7,CASSPRQTLSYEQYF
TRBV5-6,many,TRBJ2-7,CASSLPGAYEQYF
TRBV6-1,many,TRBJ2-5,CASRRTTGEETQYF
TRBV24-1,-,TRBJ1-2,CATSDAGGPYGYTF
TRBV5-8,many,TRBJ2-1,CASSLVGGAYNEQFF
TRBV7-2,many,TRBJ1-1,CASSLYRLNTEAFF
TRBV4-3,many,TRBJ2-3,CASSQDWLGTDTQYF
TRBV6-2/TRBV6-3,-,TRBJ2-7,CASSREGYYEQYF
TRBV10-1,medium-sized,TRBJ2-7,CASSESGAGGYEQYF
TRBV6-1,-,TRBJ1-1,CASSKHGTVNTEAFF
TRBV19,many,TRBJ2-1,CAIVLAGSYNEQFF
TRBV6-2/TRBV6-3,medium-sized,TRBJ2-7,CASSYSSGAEQYF
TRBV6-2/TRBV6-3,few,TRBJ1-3,CASSYSVGQGKGNTIYF
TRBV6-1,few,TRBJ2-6,CASSEGQSGANVLTF
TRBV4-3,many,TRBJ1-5,CASSQEAGARPQHF
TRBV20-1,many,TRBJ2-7,CSAGSYEQYF
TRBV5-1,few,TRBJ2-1,CASSATPGLAGSGSEQFF
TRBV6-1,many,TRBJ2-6,CASSRTSSSSGANVLTF
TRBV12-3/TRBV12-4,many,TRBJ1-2,CASSLRLYLGNYGYTF
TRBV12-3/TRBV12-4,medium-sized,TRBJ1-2,CASSDTGNGYTF
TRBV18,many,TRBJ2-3,CASSPPNKKSTDTQYF
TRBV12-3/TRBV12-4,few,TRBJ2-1,CASSFVGEQFF
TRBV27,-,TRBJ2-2,CASSPPGPRPGELFF
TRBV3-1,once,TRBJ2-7,CASSQVEEQYF
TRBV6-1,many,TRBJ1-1,CASSESAREAFF